This TCR beta chain appears in the sequencing data of a study of cytomegalovirus exposure and HLA in healthy donors. Study summary: Unique TCR beta sequences numbering some 110 million came from 190 million or so T cells in an earlier analysis. Broader study findings: Cytomegalovirus association was listed for about 150 TCR beta chains. Earlier analysis yielded a pattern in which most TCR beta V segments were productive about 87% or about 30% of the time. Several of the most significant clusters were apparently associated with common viral pathogens in a later analysis.

Primers included in the PCR were 60 Vbeta and 13 Jbeta primers. Clones were sequenced by immunoSEQ multiplex PCR, and TCRdb holds only the in-frame ones, with some missing. This sample carries roughly 87,000 clones, 70% to 80% of them seen once, and the ten largest clones take approximately 15%. Notes on this clone: The target antigen is unknown.

The junction had 8 bases not matched to a gene; V was cut back by 5 bases and J by 2 bases. This CDR3 contains 16 residues. CDR1 SGHTA and CDR2 FQGNSA come from the germline V gene. This sequence joins TRBV7-2 and TRBJ2-1; TRBD2 matches 8 bases. The TCR comes from a woman aged 40 to 50 in good health and CMV-seropositive. Material for sequencing was PBMCs. The CDR3, as DNA: TGTGCCAGCAGCGAGGAGGGGACTAGGACCTACAATGAGCAGTTCTTC. Amino acid sequence: CASSEEGTRTYNEQFF.